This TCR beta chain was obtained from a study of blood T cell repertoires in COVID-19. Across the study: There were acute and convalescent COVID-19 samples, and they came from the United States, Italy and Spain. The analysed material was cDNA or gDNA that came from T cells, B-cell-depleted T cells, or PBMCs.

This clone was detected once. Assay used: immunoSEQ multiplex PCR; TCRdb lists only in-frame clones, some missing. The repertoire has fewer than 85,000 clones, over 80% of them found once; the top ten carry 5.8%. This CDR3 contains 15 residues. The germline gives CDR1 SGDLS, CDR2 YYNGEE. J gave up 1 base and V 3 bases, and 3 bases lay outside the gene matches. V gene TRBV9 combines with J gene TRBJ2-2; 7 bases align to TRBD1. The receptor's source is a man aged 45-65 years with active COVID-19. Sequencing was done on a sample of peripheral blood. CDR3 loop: CASSGWTGNTGELFF. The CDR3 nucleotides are TGTGCCAGCAGCGGGTGGACAGGGAACACCGGGGAGCTGTTTTTT.